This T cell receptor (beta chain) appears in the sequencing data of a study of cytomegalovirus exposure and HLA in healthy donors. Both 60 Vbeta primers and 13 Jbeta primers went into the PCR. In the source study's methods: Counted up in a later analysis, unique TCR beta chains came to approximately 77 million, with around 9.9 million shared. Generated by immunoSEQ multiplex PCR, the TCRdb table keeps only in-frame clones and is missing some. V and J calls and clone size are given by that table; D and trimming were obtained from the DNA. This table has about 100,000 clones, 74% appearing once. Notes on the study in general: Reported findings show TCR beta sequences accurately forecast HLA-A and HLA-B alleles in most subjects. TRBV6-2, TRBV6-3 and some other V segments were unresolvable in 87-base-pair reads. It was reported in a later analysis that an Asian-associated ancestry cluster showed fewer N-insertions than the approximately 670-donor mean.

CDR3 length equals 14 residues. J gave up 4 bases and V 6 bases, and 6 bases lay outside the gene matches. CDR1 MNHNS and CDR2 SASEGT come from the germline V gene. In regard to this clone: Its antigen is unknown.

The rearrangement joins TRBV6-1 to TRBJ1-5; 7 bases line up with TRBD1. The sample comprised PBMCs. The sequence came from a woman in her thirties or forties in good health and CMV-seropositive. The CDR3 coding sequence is TGTGCCAGCAGGGGCGCGACAGGGAATCAGCCCCAGCATTTT. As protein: CASRGATGNQPQHF.